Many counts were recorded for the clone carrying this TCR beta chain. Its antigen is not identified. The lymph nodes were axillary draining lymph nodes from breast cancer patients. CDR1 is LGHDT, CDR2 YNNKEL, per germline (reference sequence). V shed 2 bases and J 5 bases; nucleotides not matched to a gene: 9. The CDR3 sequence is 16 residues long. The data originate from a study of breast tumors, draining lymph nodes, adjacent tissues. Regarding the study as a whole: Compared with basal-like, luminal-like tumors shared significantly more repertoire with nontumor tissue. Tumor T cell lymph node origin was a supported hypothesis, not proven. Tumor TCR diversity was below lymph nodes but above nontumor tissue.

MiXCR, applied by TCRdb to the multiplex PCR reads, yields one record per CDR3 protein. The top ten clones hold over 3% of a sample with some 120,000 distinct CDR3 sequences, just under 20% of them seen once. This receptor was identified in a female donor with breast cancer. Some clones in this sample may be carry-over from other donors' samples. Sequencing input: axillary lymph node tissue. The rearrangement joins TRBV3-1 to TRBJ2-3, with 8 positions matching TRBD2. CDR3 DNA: TGTGCCAGCAGCCAATTGGGCGGGGGGCCGGGAGATACGCAGTATTTT. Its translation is CASSQLGGGPGDTQYF.